The 20 T cell receptor beta chains listed next were all sequenced from one sample in a study of cytomegalovirus exposure and HLA in healthy donors. PCR used 60 Vbeta primers and 13 Jbeta primers. Produced via immunoSEQ multiplex PCR; TCRdb's table is partial and in-frame only. The table lists roughly 150,000 clones, roughly 80% of them singletons. Sequenced input: PBMCs. Receptor source: a male donor in good health and CMV-seronegative.

The CDR3 DNA follows: TGTGCCAGCAGCAGGACAGCGCAAGAGACCCAGTACTTC. Protein product: CASSRTAQETQYF. V is TRBV7-9 and J is TRBJ2-5; D possibly corresponds to TRBD1 (6 bases). The ends were cut back, 5 bases at V and 2 bases at J, with 9 bases in the middle. Germline V lookup: CDR1 SEHNR, CDR2 FQNEAQ (reference sequence). This CDR3 has 13 residues. Using reference TRBV7-9 and TRBJ2-5 for the parts outside the CDR3, the full variable domain is DTGVSQNPRHKITKRGQNVTFRCDPISEHNRLYWYRQTLGQGPEFLTYFQNEAQLEKSRLLSDRFSAERPKGSFSTLEIQRTEQGDSAMYLCASSRTAQETQYFGPGTRLLVL.

The rearrangement links TRBV2 to TRBJ1-4; no definite D call. Germline lookup yields CDR1 SNHLY and CDR2 FYNNEI. The V end was cut by 5 bases, the J end by 5 bases, with 3 bases between. There are 11 residues in the CDR3. The CDR3 sequence: CASSLNEKLFF. CDR3 nucleotides: TGTGCCAGCAGTCTCAATGAAAAACTGTTTTTT. Variable domain in full (rest from reference TRBV2 and TRBJ1-4): EPEVTQTPSHQVTQMGQEVILRCVPISNHLYFYWYRQILGQKVEFLVSFYNNEISEKSEIFDDQFSVERPDGSNFTLKIRSTKLEDSAMYFCASSLNEKLFFGSGTQLSVL.

This clone was detected only a few times. The J gene is TRBJ2-4, the V gene TRBV5-4; tentatively, D is TRBD2 (5 bases). Trimming pared 0 bases from V and 5 bases from J, leaving 9 bases between. The CDR3 has 14 amino acids. The V gene's germline CDR1 is SGHNT and CDR2 YYREEE (reference sequence). CDR3 in amino acids: CASSLAGYQNIQYF. In nucleotides, the CDR3 is TGTGCCAGCAGCTTGGCGGGGTACCAAAACATTCAGTACTTC.

In regard to this clone: The junction and the germline gene differ at one end; a read error may be behind it. The V and J genes are TRBV4-1 and TRBJ1-2; D is ambiguous. Germline-derived CDR1 and CDR2 are MGHRA and YSYEKL. The CDR3 totals 15 residues. The CDR3 DNA is TGCGCCAGCAGTCAAGGAGCCCGGGATCACTATGGCTACACCTTC. As protein: CASSQGARDHYGYTF.

The rearrangement uses TRBV6-1 and TRBJ1-5, with a possible D match to TRBD1 (5 bases). With 2 bases removed from V and 2 bases from J, the gap between germline ends came to 13 bases. Germline CDR1 and CDR2: MNHNS and SASEGT. The length of the CDR3 is 16 residues. The CDR3 protein is CASSELQVTGNQPQHF. DNA for the CDR3: TGTGCCAGCAGTGAATTGCAGGTGACAGGCAATCAGCCCCAGCATTTT.

This clone was recorded once. The V gene is TRBV5-1, the J gene TRBJ1-2; tentative D call: TRBD1 (6 bases). CDR3 size: 14 residues. Germline CDR1 and CDR2: SGHRS and YFSETQ. V lost 0 bases to trimming and J lost 4 bases, with 10 bases between them. The CDR3 DNA follows: TGCGCCAGCAGCTTGGCCTTGACAGGCTATGGCTACACCTTC. It yields the protein CASSLALTGYGYTF.

This chain uses TRBV30 with TRBJ2-5; a weak D match, TRBD2 (5 bases). The V end lost 3 bases, the J end lost 12 bases, and 17 bases lay between the germline ends. Per the germline V gene, CDR1 is GTSNPN and CDR2 is SVGIG (reference sequence). The CDR3 covers 12 residues. The CDR3 is CAWRRSSLGEYF. The CDR3 DNA follows: TGTGCCTGGAGAAGGTCTAGCCTCGGGGAGTACTTC.

This rearrangement joins TRBV7-2 to TRBJ1-2; D perhaps matches TRBD1 (6 bases). Germline values: CDR1 SGHTA, CDR2 FQGNSA. V was trimmed by 5 bases and J by 0 bases, leaving 13 bases between them. The length of the CDR3 is 15 residues. The CDR3 loop is CASSQGQDANYGYTF. DNA for the CDR3: TGTGCCAGCAGCCAGGGGCAGGATGCTAACTATGGCTACACCTTC.

This chain uses TRBV4-2 with TRBJ2-7; a possible D gene is TRBD2 (5 bases). Germline assignment: CDR1 LGHNA and CDR2 YNFKEQ. The CDR3 is 14 residues long. The V and J ends lost 0 bases and 2 bases respectively, with 8 bases between them. In DNA form, the CDR3 reads TGTGCCAGCAGCCAAGATGAACTAGCCTACGAGCAGTACTTC. Protein: CASSQDELAYEQYF.

The rearrangement links TRBV11-2 to TRBJ1-1; D is undetermined. CDR1 and CDR2 (germline): SGHAT, FQNNGV. The CDR3 has 13 residues. V lost 2 bases and J lost 1, with 5 bases in between. CDR3 in DNA: TGTGCCAGCAGCTTACGGGAGAACACTGAAGCTTTCTTT. Translating it yields CASSLRENTEAFF.

The rearrangement uses TRBV27 and TRBJ1-1; perhaps TRBD1 as D (5 bases). The CDR3 is made up of 14 amino acids. Trimming stripped 4 bases from V and 0 bases from J, with 9 bases between. Germline V gene data show CDR1 as MNHEY and CDR2 as SMNVEV (reference sequence). As DNA, the CDR3 is TGTGCCAGCAGTTCCCCAGGGCTGAACACTGAAGCTTTCTTT. It codes for CASSSPGLNTEAFF.

This chain connects TRBV19 to TRBJ1-5, with 9 bases that match TRBD1. The CDR3 length is 16 residues. Losses at the gene ends were 6 bases for V and 1 base for J; bases not matched to a gene: 7. Germline-derived CDR1 and CDR2 are LNHDA and SQIVND (reference sequence). The CDR3 is CASRSTGGASNQPQHF. The CDR3 DNA follows: TGTGCCAGTAGGTCGACAGGGGGAGCGAGCAATCAGCCCCAGCATTTT.

This sequence joins TRBV6-6 and TRBJ1-2; D may be TRBD1 (6 bases). Germline values: CDR1 MNHNY, CDR2 SVGAGI (reference sequence). V dropped 2 bases and J dropped 8 bases, with 15 bases sitting between them. This CDR3 is 14 amino acids long. This chain's CDR3 is CASSYQNRVQGYTF. CDR3 nucleotides: TGTGCCAGCAGTTACCAAAACAGGGTTCAGGGCTACACCTTC.

The chain carries TRBV5-4 and TRBJ2-2; 10 positions agree with TRBD2. V dropped 1 base and J dropped 6; count of bases not matched to a gene: 3. The germline gives CDR1 SGHNT, CDR2 YYREEE (reference sequence). The CDR3 has 15 residues. This chain's CDR3 is CASSLPSGRPGELFF. The CDR3 nucleotides are TGTGCCAGCAGCTTGCCTAGCGGGAGACCCGGGGAGCTGTTTTTT.

The chain carries TRBV7-2 and TRBJ2-5; 7 bases map to TRBD1. V dropped 4 bases and J dropped 4; count of bases not matched to a gene: 3. The CDR3 contains 13 residues. Germline V gene lookup returns CDR1 SGHTA and CDR2 FQGNSA. The CDR3 nucleotides read TGTGCCAGCAGCTGGGGACAGTCAGAGACCCAGTACTTC. Translating it yields CASSWGQSETQYF.

J is TRBJ2-7 and V is TRBV9, with D possibly being TRBD1 (6 bases). The CDR3 covers 14 residues. The V gene lost 4 bases and the J gene lost 0 bases, with 11 bases spanning the gap. Germline V gene data show CDR1 as SGDLS and CDR2 as YYNGEE. CDR3 protein: CASSYGQSSYEQYF. The CDR3 DNA follows: TGTGCCAGCAGCTACGGACAGAGCTCCTACGAGCAGTACTTC.

The V gene is TRBV18, the J gene TRBJ2-5; tentatively, D is TRBD2 (5 bases). From germline, CDR1 is KGHSH and CDR2 LQKENI. The CDR3 contains 15 residues. Between the trimmed V and J ends, which lost 2 bases and 4 bases, there was a span of 14 bases. For the CDR3, the DNA is TGTGCCAGCTCACCAACGGGGAGTGATGGAGAGACCCAGTACTTC. Amino acids: CASSPTGSDGETQYF.

This clone was seen only a few times. This chain connects TRBV7-3 to TRBJ2-1, with a tentative D call TRBD2 (5 bases). V was clipped by 3 bases and J by 2 bases, with 8 bases between them. The CDR3 has 14 amino acids. CDR1 SGHTA and CDR2 FQGTGA come from the germline V gene. CDR3 sequence reads: CASSLSGTYNEQFF. The CDR3 DNA reads as TGTGCCAGCAGCTTGAGCGGAACCTACAATGAGCAGTTCTTC.

The chain couples TRBV14 to TRBJ2-7; tentatively, D is TRBD2 (6 bases). V lost 5 bases and J lost 2, with 10 bases in between. The germline gives CDR1 SGHDN, CDR2 FVKESK. CDR3 length: 13 residues. Written as DNA, the CDR3 is TGTGCCAGCAGCAGACTAGGAACCTACGAGCAGTACTTC. Translated, it gives CASSRLGTYEQYF. Filled out from reference TRBV14 and TRBJ2-7, the complete variable domain reads EAGVTQFPSHSVIEKGQTVTLRCDPISGHDNLYWYRRVMGKEIKFLLHFVKESKQDESGMPNNRFLAERTGGTYSTLKVQPAELEDSGVYFCASSRLGTYEQYFGPGTRLTVT.

V gene TRBV6-5 combines with J gene TRBJ2-2; D gene uncertain. This CDR3 is 14 amino acids long. The germline V gene encodes CDR1 MNHEY and CDR2 SVGAGI. V was shortened by 7 bases and J by 5 bases, with 14 bases between the two germline ends. CDR3 in DNA: TGTGCCAGCACAACTCGGCAGACTACCGGGGAGCTGTTTTTT. It translates to CASTTRQTTGELFF.